The rows below give T cell receptor beta chains drawn from one sample of a study of cytomegalovirus exposure and HLA in healthy donors. Profiled with immunoSEQ multiplex PCR; TCRdb holds only in-frame clones, not every one. Its clone listing holds some 80,000 clones. Sequencing was carried out using PBMCs. These receptors originate from a middle-aged man in good health and CMV-seropositive. The CDR3 runs from the conserved cysteine through the conserved F or W. Each record gives: V gene, D gene, J gene, CDR3 protein, CDR3 DNA. D genes are given only for firm matches.

v_gene: TRBV29-1; d_gene: NA; j_gene: TRBJ2-2; CDR3aa: CSAATGEAGELFF; CDR3nt: TGCAGCGCCGCCACGGGAGAGGCCGGGGAGCTGTTTTTT
v_gene: TRBV11-2; d_gene: NA; j_gene: TRBJ2-1; CDR3aa: CASSFDSLNEQFF; CDR3nt: TGTGCCAGCAGCTTCGACAGCCTAAATGAGCAGTTCTTC
v_gene: TRBV4-1; d_gene: TRBD2; j_gene: TRBJ2-2; CDR3aa: CASSQGLAGGPGTGELFF; CDR3nt: TGCGCCAGCAGCCAAGGGCTAGCGGGGGGGCCGGGCACCGGGGAGCTGTTTTTT
v_gene: TRBV5-6; d_gene: NA; j_gene: TRBJ2-2; CDR3aa: CASSLLSNTGELFF; CDR3nt: TGTGCCAGCAGCTTGCTTTCGAACACCGGGGAGCTGTTTTTT
v_gene: TRBV5-1; d_gene: NA; j_gene: TRBJ1-5; CDR3aa: CASSLNSLNQPQHF; CDR3nt: TGCGCCAGCAGCCTAAACAGTTTAAATCAGCCCCAGCATTTT
v_gene: TRBV27; d_gene: NA; j_gene: TRBJ2-7; CDR3aa: CASSLRGGSHYEQYF; CDR3nt: TGTGCCAGCAGTTTGCGCGGGGGCAGCCACTACGAGCAGTACTTC
v_gene: TRBV14; d_gene: TRBD1; j_gene: TRBJ2-7; CDR3aa: CASSQGTGGYEQYF; CDR3nt: TGTGCCAGCAGCCAAGGGACAGGGGGCTACGAGCAGTACTTC
v_gene: TRBV19; d_gene: TRBD1; j_gene: TRBJ2-7; CDR3aa: CASSIKQGAYEQYF; CDR3nt: TGTGCCAGTAGTATTAAACAGGGGGCCTACGAGCAGTACTTC
v_gene: TRBV25-1; d_gene: TRBD1; j_gene: TRBJ2-3; CDR3aa: CASSGSPGTGGDTQYF; CDR3nt: TGTGCCAGCAGTGGATCACCTGGGACAGGGGGTGACACGCAGTATTTT
v_gene: TRBV5-4; d_gene: TRBD1; j_gene: TRBJ1-2; CDR3aa: CASSLSGRGTRNGYTF; CDR3nt: TGTGCCAGCAGCTTGAGCGGCAGGGGGACTCGGAATGGCTACACCTTC
v_gene: TRBV5-1; d_gene: NA; j_gene: TRBJ1-1; CDR3aa: CASSLNTNTEAFF; CDR3nt: TGCGCCAGCAGCTTGAATACAAACACTGAAGCTTTCTTT
v_gene: TRBV18; d_gene: TRBD1; j_gene: TRBJ2-3; CDR3aa: CASSPRDRSDTQYF; CDR3nt: TGTGCCAGCTCACCTAGGGACAGATCAGATACGCAGTATTTT
v_gene: TRBV5-4; d_gene: NA; j_gene: TRBJ1-6; CDR3aa: CASSSRDNSPLHF; CDR3nt: TGTGCCAGCAGCTCCCGGGACAACTCACCCCTCCACTTT
v_gene: TRBV6-5; d_gene: TRBD1; j_gene: TRBJ1-5; CDR3aa: CASRSQGAGGPQHF; CDR3nt: TGTGCCAGCAGATCACAGGGGGCAGGTGGACCCCAGCATTTT
v_gene: TRBV9; d_gene: TRBD2; j_gene: TRBJ2-5; CDR3aa: CASSVGLAGRVETQYF; CDR3nt: TGTGCCAGCAGCGTCGGCCTAGCGGGGAGGGTAGAGACCCAGTACTTC
v_gene: TRBV5-1; d_gene: TRBD1; j_gene: TRBJ1-2; CDR3aa: CASSGEGGEGYTF; CDR3nt: TGCGCCAGCAGCGGCGAAGGGGGCGAAGGCTACACCTTC
v_gene: TRBV6-6; d_gene: TRBD1; j_gene: TRBJ1-2; CDR3aa: CASSPTGDGYTF; CDR3nt: TGTGCCAGCAGTCCTACAGGGGATGGCTACACCTTC
v_gene: TRBV11-2; d_gene: TRBD2; j_gene: TRBJ2-7; CDR3aa: CASSARTSGRGEQYF; CDR3nt: TGTGCCAGCAGCGCCCGGACTAGCGGGAGGGGTGAGCAGTACTTC
v_gene: TRBV4-1; d_gene: NA; j_gene: TRBJ1-3; CDR3aa: CASSQDGGSGNTIYF; CDR3nt: TGCGCCAGCAGCCAAGATGGGGGGTCTGGAAACACCATATATTTT
v_gene: TRBV4-1; d_gene: TRBD1; j_gene: TRBJ1-3; CDR3aa: CASSQEPEDRGLGNTIYF; CDR3nt: TGCGCCAGCAGCCAAGAGCCAGAAGACAGGGGGCTAGGAAACACCATATATTTT
v_gene: TRBV4-2; d_gene: NA; j_gene: TRBJ1-2; CDR3aa: CASSQGRAPGAPYGYTF; CDR3nt: TGTGCCAGCAGCCAAGGAAGGGCCCCGGGAGCCCCCTATGGCTACACCTTC
v_gene: TRBV9; d_gene: NA; j_gene: TRBJ1-1; CDR3aa: CASSAGGGWMNTEAFF; CDR3nt: TGTGCCAGCAGCGCAGGAGGAGGGTGGATGAACACTGAAGCTTTCTTT
v_gene: TRBV4-1; d_gene: TRBD2; j_gene: TRBJ2-3; CDR3aa: CASSLALGAGGPEDTQYF; CDR3nt: TGCGCCAGCAGCTTAGCCCTTGGAGCGGGAGGGCCGGAAGATACGCAGTATTTT
v_gene: TRBV2; d_gene: NA; j_gene: TRBJ1-2; CDR3aa: CASNSGRPPYGYTF; CDR3nt: TGTGCCAGCAACTCAGGCAGGCCTCCATATGGCTACACCTTC
v_gene: TRBV2; d_gene: TRBD2; j_gene: TRBJ2-3; CDR3aa: CARTSGVTDTQYF; CDR3nt: TGTGCCAGGACTAGCGGGGTTACAGATACGCAGTATTTT
v_gene: TRBV19; d_gene: NA; j_gene: TRBJ1-1; CDR3aa: CASSRSKDTEAFF; CDR3nt: TGTGCCAGTAGTAGGAGTAAGGACACTGAAGCTTTCTTT
v_gene: TRBV28; d_gene: NA; j_gene: TRBJ2-7; CDR3aa: CASSIASSYEQYF; CDR3nt: TGTGCCAGCAGTATCGCTAGCTCCTACGAGCAGTACTTC
v_gene: TRBV14; d_gene: NA; j_gene: TRBJ1-2; CDR3aa: CASSQDGGRGYGYTF; CDR3nt: TGTGCCAGCAGCCAAGATGGTGGCAGGGGCTATGGCTACACCTTC
v_gene: TRBV19; d_gene: NA; j_gene: TRBJ1-5; CDR3aa: CASSIPSPISGYNQPQHF; CDR3nt: TGTGCCAGTAGTATCCCATCCCCGATCTCAGGGTACAATCAGCCCCAGCATTTT
v_gene: TRBV7-3; d_gene: TRBD2; j_gene: TRBJ2-3; CDR3aa: CASSLRIAGGTDTQYF; CDR3nt: TGTGCCAGCAGCTTACGTATAGCGGGGGGGACAGATACGCAGTATTTT
v_gene: TRBV5-1; d_gene: NA; j_gene: TRBJ2-2; CDR3aa: CASSLEGTTTGELFF; CDR3nt: TGCGCCAGCAGCTTGGAAGGGACAACCACCGGGGAGCTGTTTTTT
v_gene: TRBV15; d_gene: NA; j_gene: TRBJ1-1; CDR3aa: CATSAPRAEAFF; CDR3nt: TGTGCCACCAGCGCGCCCCGGGCTGAAGCTTTCTTT
v_gene: TRBV6-6; d_gene: TRBD1; j_gene: TRBJ2-7; CDR3aa: CASSSPDRLYEQYF; CDR3nt: TGTGCCAGCAGTTCCCCGGACAGGTTGTACGAGCAGTACTTC
v_gene: TRBV6-5; d_gene: NA; j_gene: TRBJ2-2; CDR3aa: CASSYDVAYSGELFF; CDR3nt: TGTGCCAGCAGTTACGATGTCGCCTACTCCGGGGAGCTGTTTTTT
v_gene: TRBV7-2; d_gene: TRBD1; j_gene: TRBJ2-5; CDR3aa: CASSLETSGTGIQETQYF; CDR3nt: TGTGCCAGCAGCTTAGAGACATCCGGGACAGGGATTCAAGAGACCCAGTACTTC
v_gene: TRBV18; d_gene: NA; j_gene: TRBJ1-3; CDR3aa: CASSPQREPGNTIYF; CDR3nt: TGTGCCAGCTCACCTCAGCGTGAACCTGGAAACACCATATATTTT
v_gene: TRBV5-1; d_gene: NA; j_gene: TRBJ1-1; CDR3aa: CASSPRTVNTEAFF; CDR3nt: TGCGCCAGCAGCCCGCGGACAGTGAACACTGAAGCTTTCTTT
v_gene: TRBV5-1; d_gene: NA; j_gene: TRBJ1-4; CDR3aa: CASSRDSGGEKLFF; CDR3nt: TGCGCCAGCAGCCGGGACTCTGGCGGTGAAAAACTGTTTTTT
v_gene: TRBV11-2; d_gene: TRBD1; j_gene: TRBJ2-3; CDR3aa: CASSLDRGPDTQYF; CDR3nt: TGTGCCAGCAGCTTAGATAGGGGGCCAGATACGCAGTATTTT
v_gene: TRBV12-5; d_gene: NA; j_gene: TRBJ1-1; CDR3aa: CASGLATLVTEAFF; CDR3nt: TGTGCTAGTGGTTTGGCTACCCTGGTCACTGAAGCTTTCTTT
v_gene: TRBV6-5; d_gene: NA; j_gene: TRBJ1-6; CDR3aa: CASGSGGADNSPLHF; CDR3nt: TGTGCCAGCGGTTCCGGGGGGGCAGATAATTCACCCCTCCACTTT
v_gene: TRBV6-6; d_gene: NA; j_gene: TRBJ1-5; CDR3aa: CASSYRDGNQPQHF; CDR3nt: TGTGCCAGCAGTTACCGCGATGGCAATCAGCCCCAGCATTTT
v_gene: TRBV10-2; d_gene: TRBD2; j_gene: TRBJ2-1; CDR3aa: CASGRASGTPSSYNEQFF; CDR3nt: TGCGCCAGCGGAAGGGCTAGCGGGACCCCAAGCTCCTACAATGAGCAGTTCTTC
v_gene: TRBV9; d_gene: TRBD1; j_gene: TRBJ2-5; CDR3aa: CASSGQGEETQYF; CDR3nt: TGTGCCAGCAGCGGACAGGGGGAAGAGACCCAGTACTTC
v_gene: TRBV6-1; d_gene: NA; j_gene: TRBJ1-6; CDR3aa: CASDTSTAHNSPLHF; CDR3nt: TGTGCCAGCGATACCTCGACAGCTCATAATTCACCCCTCCACTTT
v_gene: TRBV7-9; d_gene: NA; j_gene: TRBJ2-7; CDR3aa: CASSFETGRSYEQYF; CDR3nt: TGTGCCAGCAGCTTTGAGACAGGCCGATCCTACGAGCAGTACTTC
v_gene: TRBV27; d_gene: NA; j_gene: TRBJ1-1; CDR3aa: CASKGAGMNTEAFF; CDR3nt: TGTGCCAGCAAAGGGGCAGGGATGAACACTGAAGCTTTCTTT
v_gene: TRBV5-6; d_gene: TRBD2; j_gene: TRBJ2-2; CDR3aa: CASSLGGGPAGELFF; CDR3nt: TGTGCCAGCAGCCTCGGGGGGGGGCCTGCCGGGGAGCTGTTTTTT
v_gene: TRBV29-1; d_gene: TRBD2; j_gene: TRBJ2-7; CDR3aa: CSVEGVGAGEIYEQYF; CDR3nt: TGCAGCGTTGAGGGAGTCGGAGCGGGGGAGATCTACGAGCAGTACTTC
v_gene: TRBV19; d_gene: NA; j_gene: TRBJ1-1; CDR3aa: CASSQDRSEAFF; CDR3nt: TGTGCCAGTAGCCAAGACAGGAGTGAAGCTTTCTTT
v_gene: TRBV19; d_gene: TRBD1; j_gene: TRBJ1-1; CDR3aa: CASSIGQGDEAFF; CDR3nt: TGTGCCAGTAGTATAGGACAGGGCGATGAAGCTTTCTTT
v_gene: TRBV5-1; d_gene: NA; j_gene: TRBJ1-3; CDR3aa: CASSLGTAGNTIYF; CDR3nt: TGCGCCAGCAGCTTGGGGACAGCTGGAAACACCATATATTTT
v_gene: TRBV7-9; d_gene: NA; j_gene: TRBJ2-3; CDR3aa: CASSPEGYEDTQYF; CDR3nt: TGTGCCAGCAGCCCCGAGGGTTACGAAGATACGCAGTATTTT
v_gene: TRBV29-1; d_gene: TRBD1; j_gene: TRBJ1-2; CDR3aa: CSVGGQGGMDGYTF; CDR3nt: TGCAGCGTTGGAGGCCAAGGGGGCATGGATGGCTACACCTTC
v_gene: TRBV18; d_gene: NA; j_gene: TRBJ1-1; CDR3aa: CASSPSGTRGEAFF; CDR3nt: TGTGCCAGCTCACCCTCCGGGACTCGCGGGGAAGCTTTCTTT